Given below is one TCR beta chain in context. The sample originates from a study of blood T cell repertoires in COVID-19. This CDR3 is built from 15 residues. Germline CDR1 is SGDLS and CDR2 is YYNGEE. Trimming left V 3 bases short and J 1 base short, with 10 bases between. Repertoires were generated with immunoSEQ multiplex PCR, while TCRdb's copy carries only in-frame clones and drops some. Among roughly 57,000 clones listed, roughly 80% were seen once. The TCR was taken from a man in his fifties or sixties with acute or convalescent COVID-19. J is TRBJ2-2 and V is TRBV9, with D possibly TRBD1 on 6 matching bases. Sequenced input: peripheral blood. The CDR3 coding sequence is TGTGCCAGCAGCGAGCAGGGGCTGAACACCGGGGAGCTGTTTTTT. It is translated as CASSEQGLNTGELFF.